A selection of T cell receptor beta chains follows, all from one sample in a study of blood T cell repertoires in COVID-19. Assay used: immunoSEQ multiplex PCR; TCRdb lists only in-frame clones, some missing. The sample contains around 250,000 clones, around 80% of which appear only once. The sequencing sample was made of peripheral blood. The receptors derive from a woman in her late teens or twenties with acute or convalescent COVID-19. Each CDR3 is given without its conserved first and last residue.

TRBJ1-2 TRBV7-9 ASSLGTRTGVRGYT
TRBJ1-2 TRBV27 ASSLRRSGTGKQDGYT
TRBJ1-4 TRBV30 AWSDRGRTNEKLF
TRBJ1-5 TRBV4-2 ASSQEYQNNQPQH
TRBJ2-1 TRBV11-3 ASSLDQGGSRAYNEQF
TRBJ2-7 TRBV27 ASSTGQSYEQY
TRBJ2-5 TRBV6-5 ASSYGTSRAETQY
TRBJ2-1 TRBV5-1 ASSLRGIDTYNEQF
TRBJ2-7 TRBV25-1 ASSHFYEQY
TRBJ1-2 TRBV28 ASSLAGYGYT
TRBJ2-1 TRBV12-5 ASGPEKGLAGASYNEQF
TRBJ1-5 TRBV5-5 ASSLGGPNQPQH
TRBJ2-1 TRBV6-5 ATQSGSSAYNEQF
TRBJ2-5 TRBV11-2 ASSSQGPQETQY
TRBJ2-1 TRBV28 ASSVLAGRNNEQF
TRBJ2-1 TRBV27 ASSLGSPGQGKNEQF
TRBJ2-5 TRBV18 ASSLARGQETQY
TRBJ1-5 TRBV7-2 ASSLGRVNQPQH
TRBJ2-4 TRBV6-2/TRBV6-3 ASSYDYRGDIQY
TRBJ1-1 TRBV19 ASSQDRAAF
TRBJ2-7 TRBV7-8 ASSLSGGDFTAFYEQY
TRBJ1-1 TRBV18 ASSHREGRGLTEAF
TRBJ1-2 TRBV5-1 ASSLGQANYGYT
TRBJ1-1 TRBV28 ARNDRGPNTEAF
TRBJ1-4 TRBV3-1/TRBV3-2 ASSPRQGKTNEKLF
TRBJ2-3 TRBV6-2/TRBV6-3 ASSRASERTDTQY
TRBJ1-3 TRBV27 ASSPGTGGNTIY
TRBJ1-1 TRBV10-3 AIRKTEGSTEAF